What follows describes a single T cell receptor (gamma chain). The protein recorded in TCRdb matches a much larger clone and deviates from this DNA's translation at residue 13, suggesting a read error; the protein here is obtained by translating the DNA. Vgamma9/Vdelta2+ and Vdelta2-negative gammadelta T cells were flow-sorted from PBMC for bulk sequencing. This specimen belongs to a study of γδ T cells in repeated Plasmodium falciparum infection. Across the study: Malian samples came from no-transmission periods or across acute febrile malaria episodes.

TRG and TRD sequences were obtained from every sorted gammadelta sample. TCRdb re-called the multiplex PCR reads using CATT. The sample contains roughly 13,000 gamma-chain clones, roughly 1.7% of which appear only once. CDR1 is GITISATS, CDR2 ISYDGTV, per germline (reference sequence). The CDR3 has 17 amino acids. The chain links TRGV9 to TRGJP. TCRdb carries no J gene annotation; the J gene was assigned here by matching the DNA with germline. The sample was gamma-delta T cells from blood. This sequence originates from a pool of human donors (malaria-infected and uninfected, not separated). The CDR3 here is CALWEVKAKLGKEIKVF. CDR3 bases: TGTGCCTTGTGGGAGGTGAAGGCCAAGTTGGGCAAAGAAATCAAGGTATTT.